These 27 T cell receptor beta chains were all obtained from the same sample, sequenced in a study of cytomegalovirus exposure and HLA in healthy donors. It was with 60 Vbeta and 13 Jbeta primers that the PCR ran. Some clones are missing from TCRdb's copy, which holds only in-frame ones; the method was immunoSEQ multiplex PCR. The sample comprises about 150,000 clones, roughly 9.8% of which are singletons, and roughly 2% rests with the top ten. Sequencing used PBMCs. Receptors originate from a man aged 50 to 59 in good health and CMV-seronegative.

This clone was picked up a small number of times. This chain links TRBV27 with TRBJ1-1; a possible D gene is TRBD1 (6 bases). The CDR3 loop spans 14 amino acids. CDR1 is MNHEY, CDR2 SMNVEV, per germline (reference sequence). V was trimmed by 8 bases and J by 0 bases, leaving 13 bases between them. The CDR3 DNA follows: TGTGCCAGCGCCCGACAGGTTATGAACACTGAAGCTTTCTTT. It translates to CASARQVMNTEAFF.

This clone was counted many times. The genes are TRBV6-1 and TRBJ2-3, with D tentatively TRBD2 (7 bases). This CDR3 region has 17 residues. Trimming took 7 bases from V and 2 from J, leaving 22 bases between them. CDR1 MNHNS and CDR2 SASEGT come from the germline V gene. CDR3 in amino acids: CASTDAGALIPTDTQYF. CDR3 sequence (DNA): TGTGCCAGCACTGATGCGGGGGCCCTAATACCCACAGATACGCAGTATTTT.

V and J are TRBV10-3 and TRBJ1-1; 10 nucleotides agree with TRBD1. Germline CDR1 reads ENHRY; CDR2 reads SYGVKD. V was pared by 4 bases and J by 4 bases, with 6 bases of the junction left unmatched. This CDR3 comprises 15 residues. CDR3 nucleotide sequence: TGTGCCATCAGTGGCGACAGGGGGCGCAGCACTGAAGCTTTCTTT. Translating it yields CAISGDRGRSTEAFF.

This clone was detected a few times. This chain links TRBV29-1 with TRBJ2-3; D is possibly TRBD1 (5 bases). V was trimmed by 3 bases and J by 1 base, leaving 8 bases between them. The CDR3 has 13 residues. CDR1 is SQVTM and CDR2 is ANQGSEA in the germline V gene. CDR3 nucleotide sequence: TGCAGCGTTGACAGGGTCGGCACAGATACGCAGTATTTT. This encodes CSVDRVGTDTQYF.

This clone was seen a few times. This sequence joins TRBV6-6 and TRBJ2-7; TRBD1 is a possible D gene (6 bases). V was shortened by 2 bases and J by 2 bases, with 13 bases between the two germline ends. The CDR3 has 15 amino acids. Germline CDR1 reads MNHNY; CDR2 reads SVGAGI (reference sequence). CDR3 DNA sequence: TGTGCCAGCAGTTACCCCAGGGGCCTACCCTACGAGCAGTACTTC. This codes for CASSYPRGLPYEQYF.

In nucleotides, the CDR3 is TGTGCTAGTGGTTTGGTTCCAGGGGGGATCACAGATACGCAGTATTTT. It yields the protein CASGLVPGGITDTQYF. The chain is built from TRBV12-5 and TRBJ2-3, with D possibly being TRBD1 (7 bases). V was cut by 0 bases and J by 2 bases, with 12 bases left in between. The CDR3 contains 16 residues. The germline gives CDR1 LGHNT, CDR2 FRNRAP.

The V call is TRBV5-1, the J call TRBJ2-3; 12 nucleotides align to TRBD2. Germline-derived CDR1 and CDR2 are SGHRS and YFSETQ. The CDR3 runs to 15 residues. Germline trimming cut 3 bases from V and 5 bases from J; bases unmatched to any gene: 4. The CDR3 loop is CASSSSGGALDTQYF. CDR3 coding DNA: TGCGCCAGCAGCTCTAGCGGGGGGGCCCTAGATACGCAGTATTTT. The complete variable domain, with remaining parts taken from reference TRBV5-1 and TRBJ2-3, reads KAGVTQTPRYLIKTRGQQVTLSCSPISGHRSVSWYQQTPGQGLQFLFEYFSETQRNKGNFPGRFSGRQFSNSRSEMNVSTLELGDSALYLCASSSSGGALDTQYFGPGTRLTVL.

This clone was recorded once. J is TRBJ2-5 and V is TRBV5-1; TRBD2 agrees at 11 bases. The length of the CDR3 is 15 residues. Germline CDR1 is SGHRS and CDR2 is YFSETQ. Trimming cost V 6 bases and J 4 bases; bases outside gene matches: 8. CDR3 in amino acids: CASTILAGVGETQYF. CDR3 sequence (DNA): TGCGCCAGCACCATACTAGCGGGAGTAGGAGAGACCCAGTACTTC.

The chain couples TRBV11-1 to TRBJ2-7; 11 positions agree with TRBD1. V shed 2 bases and J 4 bases; nucleotides not matched to a gene: 7. CDR3 length: 16 residues. Germline V gives CDR1 SGHAT, CDR2 FQDESV (reference sequence). The DNA for the CDR3 is TGTGCCAGCAGCTTAACAACGGGGGACAGGGGGTACGAGCAGTACTTC. Its translation is CASSLTTGDRGYEQYF.

This clone was seen more than once but under ten times. CDR3 sequence (DNA): TGTGCCAGCAGTGAGACAGGGGGCAATCAGCCCCAGCATTTT. This sequence encodes CASSETGGNQPQHF. The rearrangement links TRBV6-4 to TRBJ1-5; TRBD1 matches at 8 bases. The V segment lost 3 bases and the J segment 2 bases; nucleotides outside the gene matches: 0. CDR3 size: 14 residues. Germline V CDR1 and CDR2: MRHNA, SNTAGT.

The rearrangement joins TRBV5-4 to TRBJ2-7; TRBD2 matches 8 bases. Unmatched junction bases numbered 12, after V lost 4 bases and J lost 3 bases. The CDR3 is 16 amino acids. From germline, CDR1 is SGHNT and CDR2 YYREEE (reference sequence). The CDR3 DNA follows: TGTGCCAGCAGCGGATCCGGGACTAGAAGATTCTACGAGCAGTACTTC. Translation gives CASSGSGTRRFYEQYF.

This clone was counted between two and nine times. The chain recombines TRBV9 with TRBJ2-3; tentatively, D is TRBD2 (6 bases). The CDR3 covers 17 residues. V lost 4 bases and J lost 4, with 22 bases in between. The germline V gene has CDR1 SGDLS and CDR2 YYNGEE. The CDR3 bases are TGTGCCAGCAGCCCGGGGGTAAACTCTCCTCGGCCAGATACGCAGTATTTT. It specifies CASSPGVNSPRPDTQYF.

The chain links TRBV19 to TRBJ1-1; D perhaps matches TRBD1 (5 bases). Germline V gene lookup returns CDR1 LNHDA and CDR2 SQIVND (reference sequence). CDR3 length equals 14 residues. With 2 bases removed from V and 1 base from J, the gap between germline ends came to 8 bases. CDR3 residues: CASSIIGGNTEAFF. CDR3 DNA sequence: TGTGCCAGTAGTATAATCGGGGGGAACACTGAAGCTTTCTTT.

This clone has a handful of counts. This chain connects TRBV10-3 to TRBJ2-1, with 9 bases matching TRBD2. The CDR3 is 14 amino acids. Per the germline V gene, CDR1 is ENHRY and CDR2 is SYGVKD. With 10 bases clipped from V and 9 bases from J, the junction kept 13 bases outside the gene matches. The CDR3 nucleotides read TGTGCCACCGACCCGGGACTAGCCTCAGGTGAGCAGTTCTTC. Its protein is CATDPGLASGEQFF.

J is TRBJ2-5 and V is TRBV10-1; unclear D gene. The germline gives CDR1 WNHNN, CDR2 SYGVQD (reference sequence). V was trimmed by 2 bases and J by 2 bases, leaving 6 bases between them. CDR3 length equals 13 residues. CDR3 DNA sequence: TGCGCCAGCAGTGAGGGGCTTCAAGAGACCCAGTACTTC. Its protein is CASSEGLQETQYF.

This chain links TRBV5-1 with TRBJ2-3; 8 bases are shared with TRBD2. J was trimmed by 8 bases and V by 4 bases; bases with no gene match: 15. This CDR3 region has 16 residues. The germline gives CDR1 SGHRS, CDR2 YFSETQ. CDR3 protein: CASSLQVAGPEGTQYF. The CDR3 region has the DNA TGCGCCAGCAGCCTTCAGGTAGCGGGGCCCGAAGGTACGCAGTATTTT.

A few counts support this clone. The chain recombines TRBV5-1 with TRBJ1-4; D gene uncertain. Trimming removed 0 bases from V and 12 bases from J, with 15 bases in between. The CDR3 consists of 14 residues. Germline loops: CDR1 SGHRS, CDR2 YFSETQ. In nucleotides, the CDR3 is TGCGCCAGCAGCTTGGGATTAACCGCCGAGGAACTGTTTTTT. It specifies CASSLGLTAEELFF.

This sequence joins TRBV29-1 and TRBJ2-5; perhaps TRBD2 as D (7 bases). The CDR3 sequence is 13 residues long. V lost 7 bases to trimming and J lost 4 bases, with 16 bases between them. The germline CDR1 and CDR2 sequences are SQVTM and ANQGSEA. CDR3 in DNA: TGCAGCGCCGAGGGGGGGGACCGAGAGACCCAGTACTTC. Translated: CSAEGGDRETQYF.

CDR3 sequence (DNA): TGTGCCAGCAGCTTAAGCGGGACGTCCTACGAGCAGTACTTC. This codes for CASSLSGTSYEQYF. The gene calls are TRBV11-2 and TRBJ2-7; 7 nucleotides match TRBD2. V trimming: 2 bases; J trimming: 1 base; junction bases outside the gene matches: 2. From germline, CDR1 is SGHAT and CDR2 FQNNGV. This CDR3 is 14 amino acids long.

The chain is built from TRBV28 and TRBJ2-7; 9 nucleotides match TRBD2. Trimming took 6 bases from V and 2 from J; bases not matched to a gene: 2. CDR3 length: 13 amino acids. Germline assignment: CDR1 MDHEN and CDR2 SYDVKM. CDR3 sequence reads: CASRGGGAYEQYF. DNA of the CDR3: TGTGCCAGCAGGGGCGGGGGGGCCTACGAGCAGTACTTC.

The rearrangement uses TRBV27 and TRBJ2-7; 8 nucleotides line up with TRBD1. Losses at the gene ends were 0 bases for V and 4 bases for J; bases not matched to a gene: 5. Looked up from germline, CDR1 is MNHEY and CDR2 is SMNVEV (reference sequence). This CDR3 has 15 amino acids. The CDR3 coding sequence is TGTGCCAGCAGTTTATCGGGGACAGGAATTTACGAGCAGTACTTC. The encoded protein is CASSLSGTGIYEQYF.

The gene calls are TRBV30 and TRBJ2-1; 11 bases agree with TRBD2. The germline V gene encodes CDR1 GTSNPN and CDR2 SVGIG (reference sequence). The CDR3 covers 15 residues. V shed 1 base, J shed 8 bases, and the junction held 7 bases outside the gene matches. This CDR3 reads CAWSALAGEAHEQFF. In DNA, the CDR3 is TGTGCCTGGAGTGCACTAGCGGGAGAGGCCCATGAGCAGTTCTTC.

This clone was counted between two and nine times. The chain's CDR3 is CASSPLPPAGNTIYF. CDR3 nucleotides: TGTGCCAGCAGCCCCCTCCCACCGGCTGGAAACACCATATATTTT. The chain is built from TRBV9 and TRBJ1-3, with D hard to call. CDR1 and CDR2 from the germline V gene are SGDLS and YYNGEE. The V and J ends lost 4 bases and 2 bases respectively, with 13 bases between them. The CDR3 extends over 15 amino acids.

This clone came up a few times. This chain uses TRBV2 with TRBJ2-5; possibly TRBD1 for D (5 bases). V was cut by 4 bases and J by 1 base, with 7 bases left in between. CDR1 is SNHLY and CDR2 is FYNNEI in the germline V gene. The CDR3 spans 13 residues. This CDR3 reads CASSGGLQETQYF. The CDR3 coding sequence is TGTGCCAGCAGTGGGGGCCTCCAAGAGACCCAGTACTTC.

V usage is TRBV6-5 and J usage is TRBJ2-1; the match to TRBD2 covers 7 bases. With V trimmed by 4 bases and J by 9 bases, 9 bases remained unmatched. CDR3 length: 14 residues. Germline assignment: CDR1 MNHEY and CDR2 SVGAGI. This chain's CDR3 is CASSSGLVNGEQFF. DNA of the CDR3: TGTGCCAGCAGTTCCGGACTAGTCAACGGTGAGCAGTTCTTC.

This clone was observed a handful of times. This sequence joins TRBV5-1 and TRBJ1-4, with D possibly TRBD1 on 6 matching bases. CDR1 SGHRS and CDR2 YFSETQ come from the germline V gene. Between the trimmed V and J ends, which lost 0 bases and 7 bases, there was a span of 10 bases. This CDR3 comprises 14 residues. The CDR3 protein is CASSLGRGGEKLFF. CDR3 DNA: TGCGCCAGCAGCTTGGGCAGGGGTGGTGAAAAACTGTTTTTT.

The CDR3 region has the DNA TGCGCCAGCAGCTTGGGGTCGGGACACCTCACAGATACGCAGTATTTT. It translates to CASSLGSGHLTDTQYF. The J gene is TRBJ2-3, the V gene TRBV5-1, with D possibly being TRBD1 (6 bases). CDR1 is SGHRS, CDR2 YFSETQ, per germline. The CDR3 spans 16 residues. Trimming took 0 bases from V and 2 from J, leaving 13 bases between them.